The entry that follows covers one T cell receptor (beta chain) sequence. The table lists this clone with a count of one. Its target antigen remains unknown. No base quality information exists; no much larger clone differs at one position. This specimen belongs to a study of T cell changes during pregnancy in multiple sclerosis (dated by TCRdb to between 2018 and 2020). About the investigation overall: The study examined how the T cell repertoire changed over the course of pregnancy in women with multiple sclerosis.

Reading from cysteine to phenylalanine, the CDR3 counts 15 amino acids. Only the CDR3 DNA stays, 45 bases, in frame from base 1. Here V drops 0 bases and J drops 9 bases, and the junction holds 9 bases not matched to any gene. Via the germline V gene (reference sequence), CDR1 is MNHEY and CDR2 SMNVEV. The method behind the library was the immunoSEQ multiplex PCR assay. Not all clones reach the TCRdb copy of this immuneACCESS table, which keeps in-frame sequences only. Checked studies attribute under half of the gap to unresolved V genes and leave the rest unexplained. The sample has about 76,000 clones on record, 80% to 95% of them singletons. Roughly 3.6% of the sample is in the top ten clones.

Source: peripheral blood, taken after pregnancy. This TCR was recovered from a female donor in good health, enrolled as a control in a pregnancy study. The chain couples TRBV27 to TRBJ1-2; 8 of the junction bases match TRBD1. The DNA is TGTGCCAGCAGTTTATCATCCGGGACAGGTAGCAGCTACACCTTC. It specifies CASSLSSGTGSSYTF.